Each of the 29 T cell receptor beta chains below was sequenced from the same sample in a study of cytomegalovirus exposure and HLA in healthy donors. Both 60 Vbeta primers and 13 Jbeta primers went into the PCR. The assay was immunoSEQ multiplex PCR, and TCRdb's table has in-frame clones only and misses some. The table lists fewer than 150,000 clones, approximately 80% of them singletons, with around 5.2% in the top ten. Sequencing input: PBMCs. These receptor sequences come from a man aged 50 to 59 in good health and CMV-seropositive.

The chain carries TRBV5-1 and TRBJ2-7, with 9 bases that match TRBD1. Germline V CDR1 and CDR2: SGHRS, YFSETQ. The V gene end was trimmed by 5 bases and the J gene end by 4 bases; junction bases not matched to a gene: 10. CDR3 size: 15 residues. This CDR3 reads CASSTSPGQGYEQYF. The CDR3 nucleotides are TGCGCCAGCAGTACAAGTCCGGGACAGGGATACGAGCAGTACTTC.

J is TRBJ1-3 and V is TRBV11-2, with a weak D call TRBD1 (5 bases). Trimming took off 5 bases at V and 0 bases at J, with 8 bases between the two ends. Germline V gives CDR1 SGHAT, CDR2 FQNNGV. This CDR3 has 14 amino acids. The CDR3 sequence is CASSGGGSGNTIYF. In DNA form, the CDR3 reads TGTGCCAGCAGCGGGGGGGGCTCTGGAAACACCATATATTTT. The entire variable domain, with the rest obtained from reference TRBV11-2 and TRBJ1-3, is as follows: EAGVAQSPRYKIIEKRQSVAFWCNPISGHATLYWYQQILGQGPKLLIQFQNNGVVDDSQLPKDRFSAERLKGVDSTLKIQPAKLEDSAVYLCASSGGGSGNTIYFGEGSWLTVV.

The chain joins TRBV28 to TRBJ1-2; a possible D gene is TRBD1 (6 bases). CDR1 and CDR2 (germline): MDHEN, SYDVKM. CDR3 length: 13 amino acids. V shed 4 bases and J shed 10 bases, with 16 bases lying between them. CDR3 in amino acids: CASSYSRGHDYTF. CDR3 sequence (DNA): TGTGCCAGCAGTTATAGCAGGGGTCATGACTACACCTTC.

The V gene is TRBV19, the J gene TRBJ2-3; 7 positions match TRBD2. Germline loops: CDR1 LNHDA, CDR2 SQIVND (reference sequence). This CDR3 has 14 amino acids. The junction had 8 bases not matched to a gene; V was cut back by 5 bases and J by 6 bases. CDR3 region: CASSVELARDTQYF. The CDR3 DNA reads TGTGCCAGTAGTGTTGAACTAGCGCGGGATACGCAGTATTTT.

V gene TRBV9 combines with J gene TRBJ1-1; 8 bases map to TRBD1. Trimming removed 3 bases from V and 5 bases from J; junction bases left unmatched: 12. In germline, CDR1 is SGDLS, CDR2 YYNGEE. The CDR3 covers 16 residues. DNA for the CDR3: TGTGCCAGCAGCGCGGGGGGAGCAGGGGGCCGAACTGAAGCTTTCTTT. Its protein is CASSAGGAGGRTEAFF.

The chain uses TRBV30 and TRBJ1-6; 7 nucleotides match TRBD1. The CDR3 loop spans 14 amino acids. Germline CDR1 is GTSNPN and CDR2 is SVGIG (reference sequence). V trimming: 4 bases; J trimming: 10 bases; junction bases outside the gene matches: 10. DNA of the CDR3: TGTGCCTGGACTAGACAGGGCGGCGGCTCACCCCTCCACTTT. Amino acids: CAWTRQGGGSPLHF.

This rearrangement joins TRBV19 to TRBJ1-2; a possible D gene is TRBD1 (6 bases). Trimming removed 10 bases at V and 7 bases at J, with 13 bases between. The CDR3 loop spans 11 amino acids. From germline, CDR1 is LNHDA and CDR2 SQIVND (reference sequence). CDR3 nucleotide sequence: TGTGCCACCGGGGGGGCGGGTGGCTACACCTTC. It yields the protein CATGGAGGYTF.

The V gene is TRBV6-5, the J gene TRBJ2-5, with 10 bases that match TRBD1. The CDR3 has 15 amino acids. V was pared by 6 bases and J by 5 bases, with 9 bases of the junction left unmatched. CDR1 MNHEY and CDR2 SVGAGI come from the germline V gene. CDR3 residues: CASSSGTGVGETQYF. The CDR3 coding sequence is TGTGCCAGCAGCTCCGGGACAGGGGTCGGGGAGACCCAGTACTTC.

A few counts support this clone. The chain recombines TRBV6-1 with TRBJ1-4; maybe TRBD1 (5 bases). Germline loops: CDR1 MNHNS, CDR2 SASEGT. The germline V and J ends were trimmed by 4 bases and 7 bases, with 10 bases remaining between them. This CDR3 is built from 13 residues. CDR3 coding DNA: TGTGCCAGCAGTGGGGGACTTTTTGAAAAACTGTTTTTT. Translation: CASSGGLFEKLFF.

The chain joins TRBV6-5 to TRBJ2-2; 9 positions agree with TRBD1. The CDR3 has 15 residues. Losses at the gene ends were 7 bases for V and 5 bases for J; bases not matched to a gene: 8. Germline assignment: CDR1 MNHEY and CDR2 SVGAGI. The CDR3 DNA is TGTGCCAGCAAGAGAACAGGGGGCTTAACCGGGGAGCTGTTTTTT. Translating gives CASKRTGGLTGELFF.

The chain recombines TRBV19 with TRBJ1-1; D is unresolved. V was clipped by 7 bases and J by 0 bases, with 15 bases between them. Germline assignment: CDR1 LNHDA and CDR2 SQIVND (reference sequence). The CDR3 spans 15 residues. CDR3 sequence (DNA): TGTGCCAGTAACTTTGTGTCGATCATGAACACTGAAGCTTTCTTT. It codes for CASNFVSIMNTEAFF.

In nucleotides, the CDR3 is TGTGCCAGCAGTCCTAACACCGGGGAGCTGTTTTTT. This codes for CASSPNTGELFF. The V gene is TRBV27, the J gene TRBJ2-2; D gene uncertain. Trimming shortened V by 5 bases and J by 2 bases, and 3 bases separated the two germline ends. This CDR3 is 12 amino acids long. Germline CDR1 and CDR2: MNHEY and SMNVEV (reference sequence).

A few counts support this clone. The chain is built from TRBV2 and TRBJ1-1; D is unclear. With 2 bases removed from V and 2 bases from J, the gap between germline ends came to 6 bases. This CDR3 is built from 13 residues. Germline CDR1 and CDR2: SNHLY and FYNNEI. The CDR3 here is CASSEFPNTEAFF. CDR3 nucleotides: TGTGCCAGCAGTGAATTTCCTAACACTGAAGCTTTCTTT.

The chain uses TRBV7-9 and TRBJ1-1, with D unresolved. Germline V gene data show CDR1 as SEHNR and CDR2 as FQNEAQ (reference sequence). The CDR3 has 12 amino acids. V lost 5 bases to trimming and J lost 6 bases, with 10 bases between them. The CDR3 nucleotides read TGTGCCAGCAGCCTACCGAGAGCTGAAGCTTTCTTT. This sequence encodes CASSLPRAEAFF.

V is TRBV5-1 and J is TRBJ1-1; 7 bases fit TRBD1. Germline V gene data show CDR1 as SGHRS and CDR2 as YFSETQ. Trimming removed 5 bases from V and 1 base from J; junction bases left unmatched: 2. The CDR3 spans 13 residues. CDR3 region: CASRGGANTEAFF. As DNA, the CDR3 is TGCGCCAGCAGAGGGGGCGCGAACACTGAAGCTTTCTTT.

The chain is built from TRBV11-2 and TRBJ1-2, with 12 bases aligning to TRBD1. The CDR3 length is 17 residues. Unmatched junction bases numbered 12, after V lost 3 bases and J lost 7 bases. Germline assignment: CDR1 SGHAT and CDR2 FQNNGV. DNA for the CDR3: TGTGCCAGCAGCTTTGGGACAGGGGGCACGCCTAGGGTTGGCTACACCTTC. Protein sequence: CASSFGTGGTPRVGYTF.

V is TRBV5-1 and J is TRBJ2-4; no clear D. This CDR3 has 14 residues. Looked up from germline, CDR1 is SGHRS and CDR2 is YFSETQ. The ends were cut back, 5 bases at V and 6 bases at J, with 15 bases in the middle. The CDR3 DNA reads as TGCGCCAGCAGGATAGACTCCTCCGGAAACATTCAGTACTTC. Translating it yields CASRIDSSGNIQYF.

This clone was observed many times. This sequence joins TRBV10-3 and TRBJ2-1; 10 nucleotides match TRBD1. J lost 7 bases, V lost 6 bases, and 3 bases had no gene match. From germline, CDR1 is ENHRY and CDR2 SYGVKD. There are 13 residues in the CDR3. DNA for the CDR3: TGTGCCATCAGCCCGGGACAGGGGAATGAGCAGTTCTTC. Its protein is CAISPGQGNEQFF.

The chain has TRBV10-1 and TRBJ1-2; TRBD1 matches at 9 bases. Germline CDR1 WNHNN, CDR2 SYGVQD (reference sequence). This CDR3 has 14 amino acids. J gave up 3 bases and V 5 bases, and 4 bases lay outside the gene matches. The CDR3 region is CASSPGQGDYGYTF. As DNA, the CDR3 is TGCGCCAGCAGTCCGGGACAGGGTGACTATGGCTACACCTTC.

The chain joins TRBV28 to TRBJ2-5; 9 nucleotides line up with TRBD2. Germline V gene data show CDR1 as MDHEN and CDR2 as SYDVKM. This CDR3 comprises 15 residues. V shed 4 bases and J 3 bases; nucleotides not matched to a gene: 6. DNA for the CDR3: TGTGCCAGCAGTTCCGCGGGGGGGCCAGAAGAGACCCAGTACTTC. It is translated as CASSSAGGPEETQYF.

The rearrangement uses TRBV5-1 and TRBJ1-3; TRBD1 matches at 8 bases. The V gene's germline CDR1 is SGHRS and CDR2 YFSETQ. The junction had 12 bases not matched to a gene; V was cut back by 3 bases and J by 7 bases. This CDR3 spans 16 amino acids. The chain's CDR3 is CASSWVPSQGANTIYF. As DNA, the CDR3 is TGCGCCAGCAGCTGGGTCCCGTCTCAGGGGGCTAACACCATATATTTT.

The rearrangement joins TRBV4-2 to TRBJ2-3; 9 bases align to TRBD2. The CDR3 is 16 amino acids. The J segment lost 4 bases and the V segment lost 3 bases, leaving 8 bases of the junction unmatched. Germline CDR1 is LGHNA and CDR2 is YNFKEQ. The CDR3 is CASSHPAGGRADTQYF. Here the CDR3 DNA reads TGTGCCAGCAGCCATCCAGCGGGGGGCCGCGCAGATACGCAGTATTTT.

The J gene is TRBJ2-7, the V gene TRBV19; 8 nucleotides match TRBD1. The CDR3 is made up of 15 amino acids. With V trimmed by 4 bases and J by 3 bases, 8 bases remained unmatched. CDR1 and CDR2 (germline): LNHDA, SQIVND (reference sequence). This CDR3 reads CASSRLAGGGYEQYF. The CDR3 nucleotides are TGTGCCAGTAGTAGGCTCGCAGGGGGCGGCTACGAGCAGTACTTC.

This clone is a singleton in its sample. The CDR3 loop is CASSRIQTGNYGYTF. The CDR3 bases are TGTGCCAGCAGCCGAATACAGACAGGAAACTATGGCTACACCTTC. This chain connects TRBV28 to TRBJ1-2; the D gene is possibly TRBD1 (6 bases). Germline CDR1 is MDHEN and CDR2 is SYDVKM. V was cut by 6 bases and J by 2 bases, with 16 bases left in between. CDR3 length equals 15 residues.

The V call is TRBV6-1, the J call TRBJ2-7; TRBD2 is a possible D gene (7 bases). CDR3 length equals 14 residues. Trimming pared 7 bases from V and 0 bases from J, leaving 13 bases between. In germline, CDR1 is MNHNS, CDR2 SASEGT. The CDR3 protein is CASMGGAFSYEQYF. CDR3 bases: TGTGCCAGCATGGGGGGGGCCTTCTCCTACGAGCAGTACTTC.

This clone turned up a few times. The CDR3 DNA reads TGTGCCACCAGCAGAGTGCGGGGCCCCGGCACTGAAGCTTTCTTT. Protein product: CATSRVRGPGTEAFF. The V gene is TRBV15, the J gene TRBJ1-1; TRBD1 might be the D (5 bases). Germline assignment: CDR1 LNHNV and CDR2 YYDKDF (reference sequence). V lost 1 base and J lost 4, with 13 bases in between. The length of the CDR3 is 15 residues.

The CDR3 loop is CASSIGLAGALYEQYF. In DNA form, the CDR3 reads TGTGCCAGTAGTATAGGACTAGCGGGAGCACTCTACGAGCAGTACTTC. The chain links TRBV19 to TRBJ2-7; 12 bases map to TRBD2. Trimming at V came to 1 base and at J to 3 bases, leaving 4 bases not matched to a gene. Germline CDR1 reads LNHDA; CDR2 reads SQIVND (reference sequence). The CDR3 is 16 residues long. Full variable domain (rest looked up from reference TRBV19 and TRBJ2-7): DGGITQSPKYLFRKEGQNVTLSCEQNLNHDAMYWYRQDPGQGLRLIYYSQIVNDFQKGDIAEGYSVSREKKESFPLTVTSAQKNPTAFYLCASSIGLAGALYEQYFGPGTRLTVT.

The chain joins TRBV5-4 to TRBJ2-1; no reliable D call. CDR1 and CDR2 from the germline V gene are SGHNT and YYREEE (reference sequence). The CDR3 loop spans 15 amino acids. Trimming removed 5 bases at V and 2 bases at J, with 14 bases between. The CDR3 DNA reads as TGTGCCAGCAGTTCCCAGCTTCAGGCCTACAATGAGCAGTTCTTC. Protein: CASSSQLQAYNEQFF.

The V call is TRBV6-1, the J call TRBJ1-6; 9 bases fit TRBD1. The CDR3 covers 13 residues. Germline-derived CDR1 and CDR2 are MNHNS and SASEGT. V shed 6 bases and J 9 bases; nucleotides not matched to a gene: 3. The CDR3 coding sequence is TGTGCCAGCAGAGCGGGACAGGGTTCACCCCTCCACTTT. Translating gives CASRAGQGSPLHF.